This T cell receptor (beta chain) was recovered during a study of T-cell reconstitution after alpha-beta-depleted transplantation in children. It was with unique molecular identifiers that the TCRbeta library was prepared. Each CDR3 protein gets one entry after TCRdb re-called the PCR reads with MiXCR. The sample holds roughly 790,000 distinct CDR3 sequences, about 15% seen once. J gave up 4 bases and V 6 bases, and 8 bases lay outside the gene matches. The germline V gene encodes CDR1 MDHEN and CDR2 SYDVKM. CDR3 length: 16 amino acids. Regarding this clonotype: Its antigen is not known.

Findings and caveats of the study: Roughly two months post-transplant, alpha-beta T cells reportedly originated from several hundred graft clones that had expanded.

The receptor's source is a male patient aged 10 to 17 who had a stem cell transplant for acute lymphoblastic leukemia, so the T cells may come from the graft donor. The chain is built from TRBV28 and TRBJ1-5; 11 bases map to TRBD1. The sample here was PBMCs, mostly from graft donor cells, taken 360 days after TCRalphabeta/CD19-depleted stem cell transplant. The CDR3 sequence is CASSSPDRGLNQPQHF. DNA of the CDR3: TGTGCCAGCAGCTCCCCGGACAGGGGGCTGAATCAGCCCCAGCATTTT.